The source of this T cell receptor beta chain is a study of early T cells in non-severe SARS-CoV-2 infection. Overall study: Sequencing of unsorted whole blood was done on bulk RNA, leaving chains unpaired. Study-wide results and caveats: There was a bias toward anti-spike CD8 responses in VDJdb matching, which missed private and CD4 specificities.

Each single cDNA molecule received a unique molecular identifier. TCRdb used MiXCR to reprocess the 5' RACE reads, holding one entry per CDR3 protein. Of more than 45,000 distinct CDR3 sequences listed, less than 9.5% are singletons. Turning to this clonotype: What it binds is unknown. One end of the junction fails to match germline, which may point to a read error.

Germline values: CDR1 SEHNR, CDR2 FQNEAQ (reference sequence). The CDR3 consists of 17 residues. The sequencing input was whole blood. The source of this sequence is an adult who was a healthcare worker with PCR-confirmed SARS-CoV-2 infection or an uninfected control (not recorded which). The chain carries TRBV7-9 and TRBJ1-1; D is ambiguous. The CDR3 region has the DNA TGTGTCAGCAGCTTAGCGAAAGTGAATTTACTAAACACTGAAGCTTTCTTT. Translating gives CVSSLAKVNLLNTEAFF. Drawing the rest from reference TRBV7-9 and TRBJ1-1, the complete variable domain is DTGVSQNPRHKITKRGQNVTFRCDPISEHNRLYWYRQTLGQGPEFLTYFQNEAQLEKSRLLSDRFSAERPKGSFSTLEIQRTEQGDSAMYLCVSSLAKVNLLNTEAFFGQGTRLTVV.